This T cell receptor beta chain was profiled in a study of cytomegalovirus exposure and HLA in healthy donors. Study at large: A prior study identified 110 million or so unique TCR beta sequences from roughly 170 million T cells. Whole-study findings and limits: The study had only CMV serostatus as immune exposure information. Some TCR beta chains (around 160 of them) were listed as cytomegalovirus-associated. What was likely a sequencing artifact was a cluster of highly shared sequence variants.

The PCR ran on 60 Vbeta and 13 Jbeta primers. Method: immunoSEQ multiplex PCR; TCRdb's copy keeps in-frame clones and lacks some. The data show about 120,000 clones, around 61% seen once. Trimming left V 5 bases short and J 5 bases short, with 18 bases between. The CDR3 spans 16 residues. Looked up from germline, CDR1 is SEHNR and CDR2 is FQNEAQ (reference sequence). Regarding this clone: Antigen specificity is unknown.

This TCR came from a woman aged 25 to 39 in good health and CMV-seronegative. This chain uses TRBV7-9 with TRBJ1-4; D remains ambiguous. Material: PBMCs. CDR3: CASSPHLAAPNEKLFF. CDR3 nucleotide sequence: TGTGCCAGCAGCCCACACTTAGCCGCCCCCAATGAAAAACTGTTTTTT.